These T cell receptor beta chains were read from a single sample in a study of regulatory T cells in long-lasting Graves disease. In TCRdb, the multiplex PCR reads were re-called with MiXCR into one record per CDR3 protein. The sample has about 470,000 distinct CDR3 sequences, roughly 20% seen once; the top ten hold approximately 8%. Sequencing was performed on peripheral blood mononuclear cells (PBMCs), taken when the disease was refractory, from a patient treated with antithyroid drugs. All receptors come from a female donor with Graves disease. CDR3s include the opening cysteine and the closing phenylalanine or tryptophan. The D gene is left open where the match is weak. Only some rows state a clone size, as once, few, many or a class for expanded clones.

many	-	TRBJ1-2	TRBV6-1	CASSEETDNYGYTF	TGTGCCAGCAGTGAAGAAACAGACAACTATGGCTACACCTTC
few	TRBD2	TRBJ2-1	TRBV2	CASMTSEISYNEQFF	TGTGCCAGCATGACTAGCGAGATCTCCTACAATGAGCAGTTCTTC
-	TRBD1	TRBJ2-2	TRBV7-2	CASSWDRGNTGELFF	TGTGCCAGCAGCTGGGACAGGGGCAACACCGGGGAGCTGTTTTTT
-	-	TRBJ2-3	TRBV27	CASTPDLRLQLHTQYF	TGTGCCAGCACCCCTGATTTGAGATTACAGTTACATACGCAGTATTTT
many	TRBD1	TRBJ1-5	TRBV6-1	CASSEPQGANNQPQHF	TGTGCCAGCAGTGAACCACAGGGGGCTAACAATCAGCCCCAGCATTTT
-	TRBD2	TRBJ2-7	TRBV6-1	CASRSARLAAYEQYF	TGTGCCAGCAGGTCCGCTCGACTAGCGGCTTACGAGCAGTACTTC
-	-	TRBJ1-2	TRBV9	CASSVGGPKGDNYGYTF	TGTGCCAGCAGCGTAGGGGGACCCAAAGGAGATAACTATGGCTACACCTTC
-	-	TRBJ1-1	TRBV10-3	CAIKSGSNTEAFF	TGTGCCATCAAGTCGGGTTCGAACACTGAAGCTTTCTTT
many	-	TRBJ2-3	TRBV7-8	CASSSTEGYTDTQYF	TGTGCCAGCAGCTCAACCGAGGGCTACACAGATACGCAGTATTTT
many	-	TRBJ2-2	TRBV28	CASSQRLGGSGELFF	TGTGCCAGCAGTCAGAGACTAGGCGGTTCAGGGGAGCTGTTTTTT
many	TRBD1	TRBJ2-7	TRBV11-2	CASSHGTGGAEQYF	TGTGCCAGCAGCCATGGGACAGGGGGAGCCGAGCAGTACTTC
few	-	TRBJ1-3	TRBV6-1	CASSPVSGNTIYF	TGTGCCAGCAGTCCAGTATCTGGAAACACCATATATTTT
many	TRBD1	TRBJ1-2	TRBV7-9	CASTPTGEVYYGYTF	TGTGCCAGCACCCCGACAGGGGAGGTTTACTATGGCTACACCTTC
many	-	TRBJ2-7	TRBV6-1	CASRTSGDTPYEQYF	TGTGCCAGCAGGACCTCGGGAGACACCCCCTACGAGCAGTACTTC
many	-	TRBJ2-7	TRBV5-1	CASRDGVLPYEQYF	TGCGCCAGCAGAGACGGGGTGCTCCCCTACGAGCAGTACTTC
many	TRBD2	TRBJ2-7	TRBV27	CASSEAGVTYEQYF	TGTGCCAGCAGTGAAGCGGGAGTGACCTACGAGCAGTACTTC
-	-	TRBJ2-1	TRBV27	CASSRLNNEQFF	TGTGCCAGCAGTCGCCTGAACAATGAGCAGTTCTTC
few	-	TRBJ1-5	TRBV20-1	CSASRPRVVGNQPQHF	TGCAGTGCTAGCCGGCCGAGGGTGGTGGGCAATCAGCCCCAGCATTTT
few	TRBD1	TRBJ2-7	TRBV6-1	CASGDRAGEAYEQYF	TGTGCCAGCGGGGACAGGGCAGGGGAGGCCTACGAGCAGTACTTC
-	-	TRBJ2-5	TRBV3-1	CASRGVRETQYF	TGTGCCAGCAGGGGGGTTCGGGAGACCCAGTACTTC
many	-	TRBJ2-5	TRBV6-5	CASSYGSGQETQYF	TGTGCCAGCAGTTATGGCTCAGGTCAAGAGACCCAGTACTTC
-	TRBD2	TRBJ2-5	TRBV20-1	CSARTSGQETQYF	TGCAGTGCTCGGACTAGCGGACAAGAGACCCAGTACTTC
-	-	TRBJ2-3	TRBV7-2	CAVGRGYTDTQYF	TGTGCTGTCGGGCGGGGATACACAGATACGCAGTATTTT
-	-	TRBJ1-2	TRBV6-2/TRBV6-3	CASNQDGKGGYTF	TGTGCCAGCAACCAGGACGGGAAGGGAGGCTACACCTTC
-	TRBD1	TRBJ1-1	TRBV10-3	CASTFVQGETEAFF	TGTGCCAGCACTTTTGTACAGGGGGAAACTGAAGCTTTCTTT
many	TRBD1	TRBJ2-7	TRBV7-2	CASTITTGATYEQYF	TGTGCCAGCACCATCACGACAGGGGCTACCTACGAGCAGTACTTC
few	-	TRBJ2-7	TRBV20-1	CSAEWTGTYEQYF	TGCAGTGCTGAGTGGACGGGGACCTACGAGCAGTACTTC
-	TRBD1	TRBJ2-7	TRBV27	CASSLEDRSFRQYF	TGTGCCAGCAGTTTAGAGGACAGGAGTTTCAGGCAGTACTTC
-	TRBD1	TRBJ1-1	TRBV9	CASSVGDRDGEAFF	TGTGCCAGCAGCGTAGGGGACAGGGATGGGGAAGCTTTCTTT
few	TRBD2	TRBJ2-4	TRBV13	CASSSGTNGDIQYF	TGTGCCAGCAGCTCGGGGACTAACGGGGACATTCAGTACTTC
many	TRBD2	TRBJ2-7	TRBV28	CASSLLAGLLYEQYF	TGTGCCAGCAGTTTACTAGCGGGACTTCTTTACGAGCAGTACTTC
many	-	TRBJ2-2	TRBV29-1	CSVVGPANTGELFF	TGCAGCGTTGTTGGACCCGCGAACACCGGGGAGCTGTTTTTT
few	TRBD1	TRBJ2-2	TRBV2	CASSEQGAGELFF	TGTGCCAGCAGTGAACAGGGGGCCGGGGAGCTGTTTTTT
many	-	TRBJ2-7	TRBV27	CASSLYSGGSAYEQYF	TGTGCCAGCAGTTTATATTCTGGTGGTTCAGCCTACGAGCAGTACTTC
-	-	TRBJ1-3	TRBV19	CASSIRRGMSSGNTIYF	TGTGCCAGTAGTATACGAAGGGGTATGAGCTCTGGAAACACCATATATTTT
few	-	TRBJ2-1	TRBV12-5	CASGLVLEQFF	TGTGCTAGTGGTTTGGTACTGGAGCAGTTCTTC
-	-	TRBJ2-2	TRBV29-1	CSVPRGGRSSNTGELFF	TGCAGCGTCCCTCGGGGCGGCAGGTCTTCGAACACCGGGGAGCTGTTTTTT
many	TRBD2	TRBJ2-7	TRBV27	CASRTSGAAYEQYF	TGTGCCAGCAGGACTAGCGGAGCGGCCTACGAGCAGTACTTC
few	TRBD2	TRBJ2-2	TRBV7-3	CASGEGYTGELFF	TGTGCCAGCGGGGAGGGGTACACCGGGGAGCTGTTTTTT
few	TRBD2	TRBJ2-5	TRBV28	CASSRHSGMYQETQYF	TGTGCCAGCAGTCGGCATAGCGGGATGTACCAAGAGACCCAGTACTTC
many	TRBD1	TRBJ1-6	TRBV28	CASSPGVWDSSYNSPLHF	TGTGCCAGCAGTCCGGGTGTCTGGGACAGCTCCTATAATTCACCCCTCCACTTT
few	-	TRBJ2-5	TRBV6-5	CTSSSRSGDISQTQYF	TGTACCAGCAGTTCACGAAGTGGGGACATTTCGCAGACCCAGTACTTC
-	-	TRBJ1-6	TRBV14	CASSQDPPPKSPLHF	TGTGCCAGCAGCCAAGATCCCCCCCCGAAGTCACCCCTCCACTTT
many	-	TRBJ1-2	TRBV7-9	CASSLDRVRGYTF	TGTGCCAGCAGCTTAGACAGGGTTAGAGGCTACACCTTC